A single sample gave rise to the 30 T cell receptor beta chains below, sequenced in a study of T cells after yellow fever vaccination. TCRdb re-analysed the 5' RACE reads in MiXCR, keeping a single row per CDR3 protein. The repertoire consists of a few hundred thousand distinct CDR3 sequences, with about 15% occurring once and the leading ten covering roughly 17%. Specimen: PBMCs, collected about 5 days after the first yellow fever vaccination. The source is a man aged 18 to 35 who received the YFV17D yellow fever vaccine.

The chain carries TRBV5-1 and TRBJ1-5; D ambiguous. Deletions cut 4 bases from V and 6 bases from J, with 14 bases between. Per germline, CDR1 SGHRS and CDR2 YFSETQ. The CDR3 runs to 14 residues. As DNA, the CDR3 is TGCGCCAGCAGCCCCACACCGGAGGGTCAGCCCCAGCATTTT. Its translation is CASSPTPEGQPQHF.

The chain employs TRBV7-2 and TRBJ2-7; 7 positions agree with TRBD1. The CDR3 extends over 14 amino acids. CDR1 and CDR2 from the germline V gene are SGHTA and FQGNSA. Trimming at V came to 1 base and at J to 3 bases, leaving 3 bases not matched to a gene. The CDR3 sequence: CASSLGDSLYEQYF. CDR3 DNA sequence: TGTGCCAGCAGCTTAGGGGACAGTCTCTACGAGCAGTACTTC.

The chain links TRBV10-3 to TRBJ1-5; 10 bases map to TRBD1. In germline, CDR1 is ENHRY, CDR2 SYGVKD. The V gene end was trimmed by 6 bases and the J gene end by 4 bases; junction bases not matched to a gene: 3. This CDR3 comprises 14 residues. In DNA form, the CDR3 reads TGTGCCATCAGGGGGACAGGGGAAAATCAGCCCCAGCATTTT. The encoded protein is CAIRGTGENQPQHF.

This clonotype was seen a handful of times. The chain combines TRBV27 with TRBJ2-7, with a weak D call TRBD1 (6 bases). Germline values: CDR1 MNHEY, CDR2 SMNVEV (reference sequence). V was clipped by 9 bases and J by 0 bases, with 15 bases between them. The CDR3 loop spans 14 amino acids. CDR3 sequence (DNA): TGTGCCAGTGGGGGCAGGGCCTACTCCTACGAGCAGTACTTC. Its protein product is CASGGRAYSYEQYF.

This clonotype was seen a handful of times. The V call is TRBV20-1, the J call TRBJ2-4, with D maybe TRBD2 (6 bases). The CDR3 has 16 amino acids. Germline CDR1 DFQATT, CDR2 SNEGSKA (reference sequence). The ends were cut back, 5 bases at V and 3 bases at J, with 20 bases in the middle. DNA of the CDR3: TGCAGTGCTGGATCCCTCAGCCTCGGGGGCAAAAACATTCAGTACTTC. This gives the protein CSAGSLSLGGKNIQYF.

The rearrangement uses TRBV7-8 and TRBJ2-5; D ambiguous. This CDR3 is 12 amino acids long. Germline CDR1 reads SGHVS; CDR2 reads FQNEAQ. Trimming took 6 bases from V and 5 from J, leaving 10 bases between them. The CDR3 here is CASRLYAETQYF. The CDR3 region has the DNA TGTGCCAGCAGGTTGTATGCGGAGACCCAGTACTTC.

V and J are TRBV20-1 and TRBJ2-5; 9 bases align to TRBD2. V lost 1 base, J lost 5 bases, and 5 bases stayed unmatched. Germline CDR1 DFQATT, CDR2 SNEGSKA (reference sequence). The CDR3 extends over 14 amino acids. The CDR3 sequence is CSARGRTSDETQYF. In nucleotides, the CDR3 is TGCAGTGCTAGAGGAAGGACTAGCGACGAGACCCAGTACTTC.

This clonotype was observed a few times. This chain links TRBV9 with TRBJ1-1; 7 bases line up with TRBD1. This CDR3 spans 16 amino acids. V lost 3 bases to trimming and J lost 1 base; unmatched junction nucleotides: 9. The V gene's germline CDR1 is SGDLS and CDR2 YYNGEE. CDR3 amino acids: CASSAKGARGNTEAFF. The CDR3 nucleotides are TGTGCCAGCAGCGCAAAGGGGGCGAGGGGGAACACTGAAGCTTTCTTT. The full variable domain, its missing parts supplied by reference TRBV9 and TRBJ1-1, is DSGVTQTPKHLITATGQRVTLRCSPRSGDLSVYWYQQSLDQGLQFLIQYYNGEERAKGNILERFSAQQFPDLHSELNLSSLELGDSALYFCASSAKGARGNTEAFFGQGTRLTVV.

The CDR3 nucleotides read TGCAGTGCTAGACAGGGGGATTCCTACAATGAGCAGTTCTTC. This gives the protein CSARQGDSYNEQFF. V and J are TRBV20-1 and TRBJ2-1, with 7 bases lining up with TRBD1. The CDR3 is 14 residues long. The trim removed 2 bases at V and 1 base at J, leaving 2 bases unmatched. CDR1 and CDR2 from the germline V gene are DFQATT and SNEGSKA (reference sequence).

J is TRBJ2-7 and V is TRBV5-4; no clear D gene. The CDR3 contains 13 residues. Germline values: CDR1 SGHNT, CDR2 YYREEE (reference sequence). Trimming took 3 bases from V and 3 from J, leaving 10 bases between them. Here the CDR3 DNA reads TGTGCCAGCAGCTCCGGGTCACTCTACGAGCAGTACGTC. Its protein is CASSSGSLYEQYV.

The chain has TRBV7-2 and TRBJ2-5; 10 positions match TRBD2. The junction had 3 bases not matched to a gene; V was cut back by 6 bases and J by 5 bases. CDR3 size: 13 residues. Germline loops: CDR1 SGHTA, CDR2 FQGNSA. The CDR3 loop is CASRRLAGETQYF. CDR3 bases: TGTGCCAGCAGACGACTAGCGGGTGAGACCCAGTACTTC.

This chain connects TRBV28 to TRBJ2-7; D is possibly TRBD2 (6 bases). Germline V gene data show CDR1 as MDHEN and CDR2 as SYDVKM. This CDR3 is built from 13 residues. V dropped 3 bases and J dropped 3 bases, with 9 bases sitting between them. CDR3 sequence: CASSLGRLYEQYV. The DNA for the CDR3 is TGTGCCAGCAGTTTGGGGAGGCTCTACGAGCAGTACGTC.

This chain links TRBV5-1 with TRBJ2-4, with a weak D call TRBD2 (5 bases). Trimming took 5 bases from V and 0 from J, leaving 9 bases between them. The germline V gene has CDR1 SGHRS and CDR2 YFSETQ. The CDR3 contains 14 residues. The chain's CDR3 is CASSPGRAKNIQYF. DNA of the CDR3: TGCGCCAGCAGTCCTGGGAGAGCCAAAAACATTCAGTACTTC.

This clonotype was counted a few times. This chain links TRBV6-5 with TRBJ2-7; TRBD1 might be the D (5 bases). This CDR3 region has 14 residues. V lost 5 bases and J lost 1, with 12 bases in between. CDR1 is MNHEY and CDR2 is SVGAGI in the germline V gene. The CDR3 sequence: CASSPSTVSYEQYV. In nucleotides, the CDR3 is TGTGCCAGCAGTCCCTCGACAGTTTCCTACGAGCAGTACGTC.

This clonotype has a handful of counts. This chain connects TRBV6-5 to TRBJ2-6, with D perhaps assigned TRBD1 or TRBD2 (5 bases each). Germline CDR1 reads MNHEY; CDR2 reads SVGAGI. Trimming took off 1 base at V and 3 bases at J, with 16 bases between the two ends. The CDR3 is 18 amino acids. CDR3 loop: CASSYLEIGTLGANVLTF. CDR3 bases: TGTGCCAGCAGTTACTTGGAAATAGGGACCCTTGGGGCCAACGTCCTGACTTTC.

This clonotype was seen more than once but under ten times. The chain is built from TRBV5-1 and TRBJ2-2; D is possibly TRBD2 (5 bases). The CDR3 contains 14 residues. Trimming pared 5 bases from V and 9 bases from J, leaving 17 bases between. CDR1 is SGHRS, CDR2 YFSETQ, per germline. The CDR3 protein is CASSSTGNHRELFF. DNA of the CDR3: TGCGCCAGCAGTTCGACGGGGAACCACCGGGAGCTGTTTTTT.

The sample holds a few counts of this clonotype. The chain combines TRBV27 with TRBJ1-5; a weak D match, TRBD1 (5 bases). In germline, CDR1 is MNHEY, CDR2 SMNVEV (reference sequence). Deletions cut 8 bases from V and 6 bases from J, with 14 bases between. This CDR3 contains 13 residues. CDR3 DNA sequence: TGTGCCAGCTCGTTCAGGGCTGCTCAGCCCCAGCATTTT. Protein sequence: CASSFRAAQPQHF.

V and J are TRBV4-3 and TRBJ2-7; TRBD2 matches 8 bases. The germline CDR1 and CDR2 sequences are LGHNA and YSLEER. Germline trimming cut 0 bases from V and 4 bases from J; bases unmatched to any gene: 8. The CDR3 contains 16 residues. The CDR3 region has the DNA TGCGCCAGCAGCCAAGATTCGACGGCGGGGGGTTACGAGCAGTACTTC. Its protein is CASSQDSTAGGYEQYF.

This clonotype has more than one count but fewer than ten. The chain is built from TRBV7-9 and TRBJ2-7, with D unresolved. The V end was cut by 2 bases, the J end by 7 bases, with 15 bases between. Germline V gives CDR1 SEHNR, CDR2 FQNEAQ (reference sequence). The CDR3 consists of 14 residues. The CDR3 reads CASSLSRTPWEQYF. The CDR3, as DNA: TGTGCCAGCAGCTTATCTAGAACGCCTTGGGAGCAGTACTTC.

CDR3 residues: CASSLEPGGAGANVLTF. CDR3 sequence (DNA): TGCGCCAGCAGCTTGGAGCCAGGGGGAGCGGGGGCCAACGTCCTGACTTTC. V usage is TRBV5-1 and J usage is TRBJ2-6; 7 positions match TRBD1. The CDR3 is 17 amino acids. Germline assignment: CDR1 SGHRS and CDR2 YFSETQ. Germline trimming cut 0 bases from V and 4 bases from J; bases unmatched to any gene: 7.

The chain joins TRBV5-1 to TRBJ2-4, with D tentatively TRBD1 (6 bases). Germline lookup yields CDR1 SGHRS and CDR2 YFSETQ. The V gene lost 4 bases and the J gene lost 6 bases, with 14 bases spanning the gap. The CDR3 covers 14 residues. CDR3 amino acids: CASSNGQSGNIQYF. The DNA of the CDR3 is TGCGCCAGCAGCAACGGACAGTCGGGAAACATTCAGTACTTC.

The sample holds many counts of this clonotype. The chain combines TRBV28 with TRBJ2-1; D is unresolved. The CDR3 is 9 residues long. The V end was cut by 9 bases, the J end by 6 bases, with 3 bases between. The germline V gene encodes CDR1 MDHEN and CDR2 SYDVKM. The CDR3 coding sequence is TGTGCCAGGATCAATGAGCAGTTCTTC. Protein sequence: CARINEQFF.

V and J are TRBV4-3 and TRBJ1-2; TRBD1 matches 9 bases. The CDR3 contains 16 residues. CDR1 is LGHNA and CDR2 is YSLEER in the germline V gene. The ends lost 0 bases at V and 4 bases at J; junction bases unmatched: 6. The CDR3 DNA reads TGCGCCAGCAGCCAAGAAACAGGGGGCGTCCGCTATGGCTACACCTTC. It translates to CASSQETGGVRYGYTF.

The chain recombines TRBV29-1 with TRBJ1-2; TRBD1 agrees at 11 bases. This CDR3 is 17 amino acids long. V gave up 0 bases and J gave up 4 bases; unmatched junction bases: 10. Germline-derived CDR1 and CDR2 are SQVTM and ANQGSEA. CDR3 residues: CSVEDRTGGLSGYGYTF. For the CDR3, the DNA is TGCAGCGTTGAAGATCGGACAGGGGGCTTGAGCGGCTATGGCTACACCTTC.

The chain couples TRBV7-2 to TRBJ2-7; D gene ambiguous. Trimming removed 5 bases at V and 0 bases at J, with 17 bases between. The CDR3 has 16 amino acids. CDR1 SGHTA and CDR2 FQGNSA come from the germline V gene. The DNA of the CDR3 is TGTGCCAGCAGCCGTGACCGATCGAAGGTCTCCTACGAGCAGTACTTC. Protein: CASSRDRSKVSYEQYF. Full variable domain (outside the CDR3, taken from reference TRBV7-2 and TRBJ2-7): GAGVSQSPSNKVTEKGKDVELRCDPISGHTALYWYRQSLGQGLEFLIYFQGNSAPDKSGLPSDRFSAERTGGSVSTLTIQRTQQEDSAVYLCASSRDRSKVSYEQYFGPGTRLTVT.

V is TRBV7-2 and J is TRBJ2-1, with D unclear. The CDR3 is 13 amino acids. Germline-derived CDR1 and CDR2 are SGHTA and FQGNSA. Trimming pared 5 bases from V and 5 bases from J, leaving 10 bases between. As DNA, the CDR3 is TGTGCCAGCAGCCCTCGGCCCGACAATGAGCAGTTCTTC. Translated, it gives CASSPRPDNEQFF.

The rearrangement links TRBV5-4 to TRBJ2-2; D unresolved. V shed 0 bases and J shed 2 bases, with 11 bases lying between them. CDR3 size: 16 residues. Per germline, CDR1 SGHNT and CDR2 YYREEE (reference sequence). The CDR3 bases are TGTGCCAGCAGCTTGGATTCGGGTCCTAACACCGGGGAGCTGTTTTTT. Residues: CASSLDSGPNTGELFF.

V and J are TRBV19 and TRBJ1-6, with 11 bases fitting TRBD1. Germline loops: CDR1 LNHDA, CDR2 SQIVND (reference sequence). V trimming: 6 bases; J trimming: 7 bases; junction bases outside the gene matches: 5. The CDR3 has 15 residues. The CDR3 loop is CASSTGQGANSPLHF. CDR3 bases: TGTGCCAGTAGCACCGGACAGGGGGCGAATTCACCCCTCCACTTT. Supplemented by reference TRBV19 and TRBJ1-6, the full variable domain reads DGGITQSPKYLFRKEGQNVTLSCEQNLNHDAMYWYRQDPGQGLRLIYYSQIVNDFQKGDIAEGYSVSREKKESFPLTVTSAQKNPTAFYLCASSTGQGANSPLHFGNGTRLTVT.

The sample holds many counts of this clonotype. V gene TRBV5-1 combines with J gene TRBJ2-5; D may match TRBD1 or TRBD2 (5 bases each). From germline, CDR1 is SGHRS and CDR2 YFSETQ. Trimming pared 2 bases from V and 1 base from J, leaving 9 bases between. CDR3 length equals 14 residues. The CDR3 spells CASSFSGTQETQYF. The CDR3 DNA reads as TGCGCCAGCAGCTTTTCAGGGACCCAAGAGACCCAGTACTTC.

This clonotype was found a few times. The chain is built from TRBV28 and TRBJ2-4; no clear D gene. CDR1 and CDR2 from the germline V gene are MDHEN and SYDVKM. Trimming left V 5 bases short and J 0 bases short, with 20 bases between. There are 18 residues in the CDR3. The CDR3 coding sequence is TGTGCCAGCAGTCCGCTGCTACTCCAAGGCAAAGCCAAAAACATTCAGTACTTC. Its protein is CASSPLLLQGKAKNIQYF. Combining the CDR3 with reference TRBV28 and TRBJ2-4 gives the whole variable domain DVKVTQSSRYLVKRTGEKVFLECVQDMDHENMFWYRQDPGLGLRLIYFSYDVKMKEKGDIPEGYSVSREKKERFSLILESASTNQTSMYLCASSPLLLQGKAKNIQYFGAGTRLSVL.